This TCR beta chain was obtained from a study of blood T cell repertoires in COVID-19. Turning to the study itself: PBMCs, B-cell-depleted T cells, or T cells provided the cDNA or gDNA that made up the material.

In germline, CDR1 is SGHTA, CDR2 FQGNSA. CDR3 size: 16 residues. With 3 bases removed from V and 2 bases from J, the gap between germline ends came to 11 bases. Original analysis: Estimation of nucleated cell counts relied on the amplification of reference gene primers. The table came from immunoSEQ multiplex PCR; TCRdb's copy has only in-frame clones and leaves some out. V and J calls plus clone size are reproduced from that table; the DNA served to infer D and trimming. Counted here are 25,000 to 35,000 clones, under 85% occurring once; the ten biggest clones make up about 42%. This chain joins TRBV7-2 and TRBJ1-6; D may be TRBD1 (6 bases). Source material: peripheral blood. This TCR came from a woman of 80 years or more with acute or convalescent COVID-19. The CDR3 loop reads CASSLERQAYNSPLHF. The CDR3 region has the DNA TGTGCCAGCAGCTTGGAGAGACAGGCCTATAATTCACCCCTCCACTTT.